This TCR beta chain is drawn from a study of response to subunit inactivated influenza vaccine. Study conclusions and caveats: Every seasonal influenza vaccination brings in few new T cells, the authors suggested.

TCRdb itself ran the RT-PCR reads through MiXCR, one entry per CDR3 protein. Found here are approximately 170,000 distinct CDR3 sequences, approximately 15% of them singletons; the top ten hold approximately 24%. This clonotype was seen more than once but under ten times. Antigen specificity is unknown. The receptor's source is a man aged 50 to 60 who received an inactivated influenza vaccine. Material: CD8+ T cells sorted from PBMCs, obtained approximately 5 days after vaccination.

The DNA of the CDR3 is TGTGCCAGCAGCCCGCGACTAGCGGGGAACCACTACGAGCAGTACTTC. Translating it yields CASSPRLAGNHYEQYF. The chain recombines TRBV7-8 with TRBJ2-7; the match to TRBD2 covers 11 bases. Trimming cost V 5 bases and J 3 bases; bases outside gene matches: 9. Germline V lookup: CDR1 SGHVS, CDR2 FQNEAQ. The CDR3 loop spans 16 amino acids.